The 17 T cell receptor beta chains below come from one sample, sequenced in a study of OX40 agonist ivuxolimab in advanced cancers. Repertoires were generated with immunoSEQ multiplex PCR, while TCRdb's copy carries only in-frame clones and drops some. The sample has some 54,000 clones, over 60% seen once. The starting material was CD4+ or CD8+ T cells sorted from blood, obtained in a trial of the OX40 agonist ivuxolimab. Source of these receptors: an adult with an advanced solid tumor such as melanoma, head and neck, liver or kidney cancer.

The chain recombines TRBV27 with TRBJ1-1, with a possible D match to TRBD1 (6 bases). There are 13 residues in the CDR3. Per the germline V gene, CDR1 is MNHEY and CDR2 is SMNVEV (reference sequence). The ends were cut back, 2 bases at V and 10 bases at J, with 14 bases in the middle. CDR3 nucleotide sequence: TGTGCCAGCAGTTTAAAGCCGGGGGCAGGAGCTTTCTTT. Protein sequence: CASSLKPGAGAFF.

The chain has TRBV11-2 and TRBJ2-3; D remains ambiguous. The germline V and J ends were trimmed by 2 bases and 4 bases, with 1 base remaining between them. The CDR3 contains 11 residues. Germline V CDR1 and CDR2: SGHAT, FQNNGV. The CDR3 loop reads CASSLSDTQYF. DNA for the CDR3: TGTGCCAGCAGCTTATCAGATACGCAGTATTTT.

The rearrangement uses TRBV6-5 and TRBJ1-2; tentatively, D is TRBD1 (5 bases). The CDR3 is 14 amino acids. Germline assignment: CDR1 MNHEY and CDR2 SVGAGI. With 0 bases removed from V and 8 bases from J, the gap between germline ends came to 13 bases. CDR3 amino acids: CASSYSGGAKGYTF. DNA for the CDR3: TGTGCCAGCAGTTACTCGGGGGGAGCGAAAGGCTACACCTTC.

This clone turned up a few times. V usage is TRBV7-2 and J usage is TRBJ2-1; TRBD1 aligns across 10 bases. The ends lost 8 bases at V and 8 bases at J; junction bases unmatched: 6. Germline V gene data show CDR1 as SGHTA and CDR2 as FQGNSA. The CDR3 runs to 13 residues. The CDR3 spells CASGDRGRYEQFF. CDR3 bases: TGTGCCAGCGGGGACAGGGGTAGATATGAGCAGTTCTTC.

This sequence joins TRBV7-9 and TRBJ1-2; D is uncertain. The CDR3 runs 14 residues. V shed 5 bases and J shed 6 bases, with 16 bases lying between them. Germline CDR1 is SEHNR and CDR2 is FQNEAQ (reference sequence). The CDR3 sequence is CASSQTGGGDGYTF. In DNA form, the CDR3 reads TGTGCCAGCAGCCAAACGGGAGGAGGAGATGGCTACACCTTC.

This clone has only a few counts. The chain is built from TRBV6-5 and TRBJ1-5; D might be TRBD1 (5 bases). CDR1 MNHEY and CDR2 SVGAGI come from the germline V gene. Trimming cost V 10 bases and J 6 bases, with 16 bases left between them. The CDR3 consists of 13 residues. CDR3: CATRGAGSQPQHF. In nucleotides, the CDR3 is TGTGCCACCCGAGGGGCAGGGAGTCAGCCCCAGCATTTT.

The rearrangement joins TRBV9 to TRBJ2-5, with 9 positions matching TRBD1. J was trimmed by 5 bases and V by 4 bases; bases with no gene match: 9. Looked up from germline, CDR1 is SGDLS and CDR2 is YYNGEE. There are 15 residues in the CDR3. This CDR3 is CASSPTGGARETQYF. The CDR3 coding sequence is TGTGCCAGCAGCCCTACAGGGGGCGCGAGGGAGACCCAGTACTTC.

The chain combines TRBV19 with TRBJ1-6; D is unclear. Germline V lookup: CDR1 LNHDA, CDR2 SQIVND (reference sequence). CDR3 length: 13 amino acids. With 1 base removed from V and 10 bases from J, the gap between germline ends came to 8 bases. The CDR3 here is CASSIGQRSPLHF. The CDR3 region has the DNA TGTGCCAGTAGTATAGGCCAGCGCTCACCCCTCCACTTT.

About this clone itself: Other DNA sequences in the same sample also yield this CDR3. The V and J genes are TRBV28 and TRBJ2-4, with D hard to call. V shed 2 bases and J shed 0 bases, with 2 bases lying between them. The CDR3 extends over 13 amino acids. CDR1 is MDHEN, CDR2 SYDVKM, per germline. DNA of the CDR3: TGTGCCAGCAGTTTAGTAGCCAAAAACATTCAGTACTTC. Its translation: CASSLVAKNIQYF.

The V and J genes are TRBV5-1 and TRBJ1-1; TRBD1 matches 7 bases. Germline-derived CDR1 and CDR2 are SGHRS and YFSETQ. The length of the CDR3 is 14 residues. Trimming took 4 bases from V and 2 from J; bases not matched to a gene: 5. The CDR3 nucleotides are TGCGCCAGCAGCGCCCAGGGGGTCAACACTGAAGCTTTCTTT. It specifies CASSAQGVNTEAFF.

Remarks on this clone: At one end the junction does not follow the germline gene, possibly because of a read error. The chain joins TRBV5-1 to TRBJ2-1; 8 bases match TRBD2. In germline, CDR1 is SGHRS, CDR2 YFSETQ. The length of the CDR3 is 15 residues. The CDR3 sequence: CASSLASGYYNEQFF. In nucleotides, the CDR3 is TGCGCCAGCAGTTTGGCTAGCGGGTACTACAATGAGCAGTTCTTC.

The CDR3 loop reads CASSALAGGNNEQFF. In nucleotides, the CDR3 is TGTGCCAGCAGCGCCCTAGCGGGGGGTAACAATGAGCAGTTCTTC. The chain carries TRBV2 and TRBJ2-1, with TRBD2 matching 11 bases. Germline CDR1 reads SNHLY; CDR2 reads FYNNEI. V lost 6 bases to trimming and J lost 5 bases; unmatched junction nucleotides: 6. This CDR3 spans 15 amino acids.

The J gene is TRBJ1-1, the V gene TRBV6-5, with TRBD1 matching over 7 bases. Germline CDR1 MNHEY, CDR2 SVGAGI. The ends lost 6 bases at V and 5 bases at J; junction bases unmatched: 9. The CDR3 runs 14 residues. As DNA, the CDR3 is TGTGCCAGCAGCTCCGTGACAGGGCGGACTGAAGCTTTCTTT. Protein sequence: CASSSVTGRTEAFF.

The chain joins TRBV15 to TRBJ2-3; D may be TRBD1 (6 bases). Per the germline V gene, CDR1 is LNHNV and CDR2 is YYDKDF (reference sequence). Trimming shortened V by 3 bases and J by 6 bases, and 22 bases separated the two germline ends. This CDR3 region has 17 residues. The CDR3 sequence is CATSSWGHSRWQDTQYF. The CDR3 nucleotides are TGTGCCACCAGCAGCTGGGGACACTCCAGATGGCAGGATACGCAGTATTTT.

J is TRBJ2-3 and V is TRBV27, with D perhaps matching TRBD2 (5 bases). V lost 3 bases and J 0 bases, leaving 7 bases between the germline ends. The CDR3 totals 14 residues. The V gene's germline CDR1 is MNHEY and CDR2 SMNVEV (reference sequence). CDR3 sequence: CASSFLASTDTQYF. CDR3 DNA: TGTGCCAGCAGTTTCCTAGCTAGCACAGATACGCAGTATTTT.

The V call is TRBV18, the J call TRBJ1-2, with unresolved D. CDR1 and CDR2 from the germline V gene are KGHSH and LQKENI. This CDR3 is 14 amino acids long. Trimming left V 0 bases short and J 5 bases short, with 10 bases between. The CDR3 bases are TGTGCCAGCTCACCACCGGGCAGGCCGTATGGCTACACCTTC. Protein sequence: CASSPPGRPYGYTF.

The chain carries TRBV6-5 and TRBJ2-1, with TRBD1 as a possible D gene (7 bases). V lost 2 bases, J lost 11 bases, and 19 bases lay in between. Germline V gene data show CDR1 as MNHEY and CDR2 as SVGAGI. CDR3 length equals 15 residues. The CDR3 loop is CASSYGGTAGTQQFF. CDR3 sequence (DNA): TGTGCCAGCAGTTACGGGGGGACAGCCGGGACTCAGCAGTTCTTC.